This T cell receptor (beta chain) was identified during a study of T cells in Graves' hyperthyroidism and ophthalmopathy (dated by TCRdb to between 2018 and 2021). Notes on the research overall: Peripheral blood samples were taken at initial diagnosis, before any treatment was given. For training and testing, the 100 or so patients in the discovery cohort were randomly divided in a 7:3 ratio. The study also compared thyroid tissue and blood T-cell repertoires from about 6 Graves' hyperthyroidism patients. The paper describes TCR Vbeta CDR3 sequencing of around 130 peripheral blood samples, made up of some 42 ophthalmopathy patients, roughly 72 hyperthyroidism patients and 17 progressor patients. To identify TCR V-J signatures that set the groups apart, the researchers used a discovery cohort of 100 patients, made up of 40 to 45 with Graves' ophthalmopathy and 57 with stable Graves' hyperthyroidism. Following sampling, methimazole starting at 30 mg daily was given to hyperthyroidism patients, and high-dose intravenous methylprednisolone was given to ophthalmopathy patients. An independent validation cohort of around 20 hyperthyroidism patients and some 15 patients who later progressed to ophthalmopathy tested prospective prediction of ophthalmopathy.

The research as a whole found: No statistical method was used to fix the sample size in advance, and group allocation was not hidden from the investigators. A model built on a 13 V-J signature distinguished ophthalmopathy from stable hyperthyroidism, reaching 85% to 90% sensitivity and 81.08% specificity in cross-validation and 80%/75% in testing. Most expanded thyroid clonotypes (frequency above 0.001) were also detected in blood, suggesting blood repertoires may reflect thyroid immune responses. During validation, the model predicted progression to ophthalmopathy a median of approximately 7 months ahead of onset, with just under 71% sensitivity and more than 72% specificity.

From the cysteine through the phenylalanine, the CDR3 covers 15 amino acids. Only the CDR3 DNA stays, 45 bases, in frame from base 1. CDR1 and CDR2 were assigned from the germline V gene as SGDLS and YYNGEE. For this chain, trimming is 3 bases at the V end and 4 bases at the J end, and the number of junction bases without a gene match is 9. TCR beta CDR3 regions were amplified from RNA transcripts. The TCR CDR3 was subjected to a first round of RT-PCR using the HTBI primer set and the Qiagen OneStep RT-PCR kit. Libraries were constructed in a second round of multiplex PCR, after which size selection and purification were carried out. Sequencing of the libraries was done on an Illumina HiSeq2000 using paired-end 100 bp reads. The original pipeline was this. Raw data were processed with SOAPnuke, discarding reads with adapters, uncalled bases, mean Phred below 15, or no exact constant-primer or identifier match. High-quality paired reads were merged with COPE v1.2.5, and unique nucleotide sequences were defined as clonotypes. Clonotypes were aligned to IMGT TRBV, TRBD and TRBJ reference segments using MiTCR v1.1. Analysis was restricted to V-J combinations with a frequency above 0.0001, which covered 99.2% of repertoires. The TCS score was defined as the ratio of F50 (clonal expansion) to E x V (chaos), calculated using BLOSUM62-based TCRdist between CDR3 peptides within each V-J. Welch's t-statistics and random forest reduced roughly 540 V-J features to roughly 13, which were used in a naive Bayes classifier (R e1071). Using fastp trimming at Q25 and MiXCR clonotype assembly, TCRdb reanalyzed the public sequencing data and kept in-frame beta chains. Rows are unified per CDR3 protein, each entry keeping the most common DNA and genes. V and J calls and clone size were set by TCRdb, not the authors. Present in this sample are about 500,000 distinct CDR3 sequences, about 15% of which were seen just once. 15% to 20% of the sample comes from the top ten.

Moderately to severely active disease, a Clinical Activity Score of at least 3, a NOSPECS grade of at least 4, and a duration under 3 months were present in ophthalmopathy patients. Patients with uncontrolled infections, other autoimmune diseases, pregnancy or lactation were excluded. Diagnoses relied on clinical symptoms, serum thyroxine and TRAb, thyroid ultrasound and orbital computed tomography. PBMCs were separated from roughly 9.6 ml of fresh peripheral blood using Ficoll-Paque density gradient centrifugation. Total RNA was extracted with Trizol reagent, and quality was checked on an Agilent 2100 Bioanalyzer. Regarding this clonotype: Its recognized antigen is unknown. Base qualities are not provided; no much larger clone lies one nucleotide away.

The sequence links TRBV9 to TRBJ1-2; 7 of the junction bases match TRBD1. The sample taken for sequencing was blood. The sequence was obtained from a woman under 30 with Graves' ophthalmopathy. CDR3 loop: CASSEISGTAYGYTF. The DNA is TGTGCCAGCAGCGAGATCTCCGGGACAGCCTATGGCTACACCTTC. The variable domain in full, with residues beyond the CDR3 obtained from the reference TRBV9 and TRBJ1-2 genes, is DSGVTQTPKHLITATGQRVTLRCSPRSGDLSVYWYQQSLDQGLQFLIQYYNGEERAKGNILERFSAQQFPDLHSELNLSSLELGDSALYFCASSEISGTAYGYTFGSGTRLTVV.